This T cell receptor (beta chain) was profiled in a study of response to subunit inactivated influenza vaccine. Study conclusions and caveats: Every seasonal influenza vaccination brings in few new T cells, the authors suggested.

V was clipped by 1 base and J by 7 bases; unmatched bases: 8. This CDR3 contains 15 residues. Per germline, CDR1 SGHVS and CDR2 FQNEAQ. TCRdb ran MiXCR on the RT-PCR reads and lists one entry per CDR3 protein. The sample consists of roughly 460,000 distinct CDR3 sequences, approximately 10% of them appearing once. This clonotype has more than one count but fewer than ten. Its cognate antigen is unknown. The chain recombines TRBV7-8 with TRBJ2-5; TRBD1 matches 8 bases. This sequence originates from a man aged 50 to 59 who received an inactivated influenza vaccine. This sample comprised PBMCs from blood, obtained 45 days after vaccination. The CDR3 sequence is CASSLERQGRGTQYF. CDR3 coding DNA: TGTGCCAGCAGCTTAGAAAGACAGGGGAGAGGGACCCAGTACTTC.